This is a list of T cell receptor beta chains from one sample in a study of blood T cell repertoires in COVID-19. Method: immunoSEQ multiplex PCR; TCRdb's copy keeps in-frame clones and lacks some. Of fewer than 250,000 clones listed, around 86% are singletons. Sequencing used PBMCs or T cells enriched from blood (not recorded which). The receptor source for this set is a woman between 45 and 60 years old who had recovered from COVID-19. CDR3s include the opening cysteine and the closing phenylalanine or tryptophan. Each record gives: J gene, D gene, V gene, clone size, CDR3 DNA, CDR3 protein. D genes are given only for firm matches. A row's size may be missing; if present it is once, few, many or a size class.

TRBJ1-6 TRBD1 TRBV4-1 NA TGCGCCAGCAGCCAAGCGGACAGGGGAGGCTCACCCCTCCACTTT CASSQADRGGSPLHF
TRBJ2-2 NA TRBV7-2 once TGTGCCAGCAGCCCCAGGGGTGGGACCGGGGAGCTGTTTTTT CASSPRGGTGELFF
TRBJ2-1 NA TRBV15 NA TGTGCCACCAGCAGAGATCAAGGGGGTTTTGAGCAGTTCTTC CATSRDQGGFEQFF
TRBJ1-2 NA TRBV7-2 NA TGTGCCAGCAGCCCGGGAACACTCATAGTGGGCTACACCTTC CASSPGTLIVGYTF
TRBJ2-1 TRBD1 TRBV14 NA TGTGCCAGCAGCCAACCCGGACAGGGGGCTCCTCTTGGGCTTGAGCAGTTCTTC CASSQPGQGAPLGLEQFF
TRBJ1-1 NA TRBV30 NA TGTGCCTGGAGTCTACAGGTTTACACTGAAGCTTTCTTT CAWSLQVYTEAFF
TRBJ2-7 TRBD1 TRBV2 NA TGTGCCAGCAGCCGTATTGGACAGGGCGACGGCCACGAGCAGTACTTC CASSRIGQGDGHEQYF
TRBJ2-7 NA TRBV6-5 NA TGTGCCAGCACCACCCCACTAGACGCCTACGAGCAGTACTTC CASTTPLDAYEQYF
TRBJ1-5 TRBD1 TRBV7-9 NA TGTGCCAGCAGCTCCAACAGGGGAGGTCAGCCCCAGCATTTT CASSSNRGGQPQHF
TRBJ1-1 NA TRBV19 NA TGTGCCAGTAGTATGGCGGCTTTAGCCGCGAACACTGAAGCTTTCTTT CASSMAALAANTEAFF
TRBJ1-6 NA TRBV6-5 NA TGTGCCAGCAGCTTCCTGGAGGGTGAGGTACCCCTCCACTTT CASSFLEGEVPLHF
TRBJ1-2 NA TRBV2 NA TGTGCCGGACAAGAGGCAGGGCGCTATGGCTACACCTTC CAGQEAGRYGYTF
TRBJ2-1 TRBD2 TRBV3-1/TRBV3-2 NA TGTGCCAGCAGCCAAGTCGGGGGGGCCCCCCACAATGAGCAGTTCTTC CASSQVGGAPHNEQFF
TRBJ2-1 TRBD2 TRBV5-1 NA TGCGCCAGCACCTTTGGGGGGGTCTACAATGAGCAGTTCTTC CASTFGGVYNEQFF
TRBJ2-1 TRBD2 TRBV6-2/TRBV6-3 NA TGTGCCAGCAGCCGCGGGGGGGCCTCCTACAATGAGCAGTTCTTC CASSRGGASYNEQFF
TRBJ2-5 TRBD2 TRBV28 NA TGTGCCAGCAGCCTCGTTTGGAGGACTAGCGGGACCCAAGAGACCCAGTACTTC CASSLVWRTSGTQETQYF
TRBJ1-5 NA TRBV6-5 NA TGTGCCAGCAGTTCCAACAGGGTGAGCAATCAGCCCCAGCATTTT CASSSNRVSNQPQHF
TRBJ2-2 NA TRBV29-1 NA TGCAGCGTTGTGGGCCCAGCGGTGAACACCGGGGAGCTGTTTTTT CSVVGPAVNTGELFF
TRBJ1-5 NA TRBV27 NA TGTGCCAGCAGCCCACAGGATGGACGTGGGCAGCCCCAGCATTTT CASSPQDGRGQPQHF
TRBJ1-3 NA TRBV4-1 NA TGCGCCAGCAGCCAACCGAGGGTACAGGGAAACACCATATATTTT CASSQPRVQGNTIYF
TRBJ2-5 TRBD1 TRBV6-5 NA TGTGCCAGCAGTTTAAACAGGGGGCGAGAGACCCAGTACTTC CASSLNRGRETQYF
TRBJ2-1 TRBD2 TRBV30 NA TGTGCCTGGAGTCCCTTCCGCGGGAGGTCCCAATACAATGAGCAGTTCTTC CAWSPFRGRSQYNEQFF
TRBJ1-2 TRBD1 TRBV6-2/TRBV6-3 NA TGTGCCAGCAGCGGACAGGGTGGTCTTGACTATGGCTACACCTTC CASSGQGGLDYGYTF
TRBJ2-2 TRBD2 TRBV27 NA TGTGCCAGCAGTTTAGAAAGCGGGACGAACACCGGGGAGCTGTTTTTT CASSLESGTNTGELFF
TRBJ1-1 NA TRBV10-2 NA TGCGCCAGCAGTCTTGACTGGACTGAAGCTTTCTTT CASSLDWTEAFF
TRBJ2-5 TRBD2 TRBV7-3 once TGTGCCAGCAGCTTAACGGGCGGGAGCCAAGAGACCCAGTACTTC CASSLTGGSQETQYF